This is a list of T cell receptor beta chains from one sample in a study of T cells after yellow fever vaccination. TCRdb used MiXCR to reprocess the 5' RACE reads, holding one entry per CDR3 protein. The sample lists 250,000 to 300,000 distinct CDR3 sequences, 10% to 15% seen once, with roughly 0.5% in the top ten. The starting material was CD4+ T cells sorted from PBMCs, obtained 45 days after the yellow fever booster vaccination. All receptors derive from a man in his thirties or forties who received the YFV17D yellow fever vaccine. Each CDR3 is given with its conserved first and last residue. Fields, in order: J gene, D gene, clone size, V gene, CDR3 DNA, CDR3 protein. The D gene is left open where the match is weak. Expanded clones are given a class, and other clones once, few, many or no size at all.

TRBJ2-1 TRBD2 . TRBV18 TGTGCCAGCGGGAGGGATATCTCCTACAATGAGCAGTTCTTC CASGRDISYNEQFF
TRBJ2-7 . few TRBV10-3 TGTGCCATCAGTGAGTCGGATGGACTCCTCCCTTACGAGCAGTACTTC CAISESDGLLPYEQYF
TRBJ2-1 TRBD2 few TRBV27 TGTGCCAGCAGTTTGGACCGCGGAGCCGGGAGGGCTTCCGGTTGGGAGCAGTTCTTC CASSLDRGAGRASGWEQFF
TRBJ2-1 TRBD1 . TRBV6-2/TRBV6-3 TGTGCCAGCAGCTCCCGGGACAGGGGGATTGACGATGAGCAGTTCTTC CASSSRDRGIDDEQFF
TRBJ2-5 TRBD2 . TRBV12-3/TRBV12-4 TGTGCCAACAGTTCCCCAGGGCCGGGACTAGCGGGAGGGGAGACCCAGTACTTC CANSSPGPGLAGGETQYF
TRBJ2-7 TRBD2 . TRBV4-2 TGTGCCAGCAGCCCCTATCTAGCGGGCGAAGGGGGTTCCTACGAGCAGTACTTC CASSPYLAGEGGSYEQYF
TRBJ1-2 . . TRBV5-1 TGCGCCAGCAGCCAAAATACCGGGAAAGGCTATGGCTACACCTTC CASSQNTGKGYGYTF
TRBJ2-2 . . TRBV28 TGTGCCAGCAGTCCCCCGGACCGCGGGGAGCTGTTTTTT CASSPPDRGELFF
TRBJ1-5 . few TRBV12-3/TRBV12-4 TGTGCCAGCAGTTTGGGGACCTATAGCAATCAGCCCCAGCATTTT CASSLGTYSNQPQHF
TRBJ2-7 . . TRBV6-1 TGTGCCAGCACTACCCCGGGTCTTAACGAGCAGTACTTC CASTTPGLNEQYF
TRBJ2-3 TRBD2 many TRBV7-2 TGTGCCAGCAGCTTAGCCCCAGCGGGGAGCGGTGCAGATACGCAGTATTTT CASSLAPAGSGADTQYF
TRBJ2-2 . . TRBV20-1 TGCAGTGGGAGGCTGGGCCAAAGCGGGGAGCTGTTTTTT CSGRLGQSGELFF
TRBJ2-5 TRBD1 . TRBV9 TGTGCCAGCAGCGGCGGGCTCAGGACAGGGGGCGCGTTGGAGACCCAGTACTTC CASSGGLRTGGALETQYF
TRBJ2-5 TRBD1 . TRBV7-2 TGTGCCGGACAGGACAGGGCAGGGGAGACCCAGTACTTC CAGQDRAGETQYF
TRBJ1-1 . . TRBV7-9 TGTGCCAGCAGCTTAGGGGCTCAGGGGACTGAAGCTTTCTTT CASSLGAQGTEAFF
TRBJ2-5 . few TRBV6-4 TGTCCAATAATATCGGGAGCGCAAGAGACCCAGTACTTC CPIISGAQETQYF
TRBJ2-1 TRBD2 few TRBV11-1 TGTGCCAGCAGCTCCCGCAGATTCAGCGGGAACCTACTCAATGAGCAGTTCTTC CASSSRRFSGNLLNEQFF
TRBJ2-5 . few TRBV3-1 TGTGCCAGCAGCCAAGGCGCCGCCGCCGGGTCAGGGACCCAGTACTTC CASSQGAAAGSGTQYF
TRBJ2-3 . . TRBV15 TGTGCCACCAGTAGGCCGGGAGTGCTTCGAGATACGCAGTATTTT CATSRPGVLRDTQYF
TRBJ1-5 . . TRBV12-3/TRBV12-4 TGTGCCAGCAGTTTCTCGGGCGCTTATAGCAATCAGCCCCAGCATTTT CASSFSGAYSNQPQHF
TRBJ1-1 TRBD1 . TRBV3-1 TGTGCCAGCAGCCCCCGGGACAGGGGTTCGCTAGCTTTCTTT CASSPRDRGSLAFF
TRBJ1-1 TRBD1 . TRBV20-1 TGCAGTGCTAGAAACAGGGGGAAGTCAGCTTTCTTT CSARNRGKSAFF
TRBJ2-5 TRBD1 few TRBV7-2 TGTGCCAGCAGCGAACAGGGGCCCCAAGAGACCCAGTACTTC CASSEQGPQETQYF
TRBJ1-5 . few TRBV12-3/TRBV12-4 TGTGCCAGCAGTTTTCGGGGTCAGCCCCAGCATTTT CASSFRGQPQHF
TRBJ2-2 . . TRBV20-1 TGCAGTGCGACGGGAGTAAGGAACACCGGGGAGCTGTTTTTT CSATGVRNTGELFF
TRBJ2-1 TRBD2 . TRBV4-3 TGCGCCAGCAGCCAAGAACTCTGCGGGAGAGGGCATTGTGAGCAGTTCTTC CASSQELCGRGHCEQFF
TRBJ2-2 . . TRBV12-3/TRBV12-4 TGTGCCAGCAGTCCCAGTCGACGGACATTAGGCGGGGAGCTGTTTTTT CASSPSRRTLGGELFF
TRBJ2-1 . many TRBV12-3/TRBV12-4 TGTGCCAGCTCCCTGAGGAGGGAGCAGTTCTTC CASSLRREQFF
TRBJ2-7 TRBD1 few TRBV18 TGTGCCAGCTCACCTACGGGACAGGCCTCCTACGAGCAGTACTTC CASSPTGQASYEQYF
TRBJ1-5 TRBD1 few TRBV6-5 TGTGCCAGCAGTTATGGACAGGGGATCGGTCAGCCCCAGCATTTT CASSYGQGIGQPQHF
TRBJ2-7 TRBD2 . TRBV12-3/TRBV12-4 TGTGCCAGCAGTTACTCAGCGGGAGTCGGCGAGCAGTACTTC CASSYSAGVGEQYF
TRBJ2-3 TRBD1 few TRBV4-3 TGCGCCAGCAGCCCCACAGGGGAGAAACGCACAGATACGCAGTATTTT CASSPTGEKRTDTQYF
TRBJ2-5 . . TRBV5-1 TGCGCCAGCAGCTTGCGGACGCGGGCGACACAAGAGACCCAGTACTTC CASSLRTRATQETQYF
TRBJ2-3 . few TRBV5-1 TGCGCCAGCAGGGAGGGCACAGATACGCAGTATTTT CASREGTDTQYF
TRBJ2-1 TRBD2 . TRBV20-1 TGCATTGCTACGGGACTAGCGGGACCCTCCTACAATGAGCAGTTCTTC CIATGLAGPSYNEQFF
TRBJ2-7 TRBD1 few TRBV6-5 TGTGCCAGCAGTTACCAACGGACAGGCGAGCAGTACTTC CASSYQRTGEQYF
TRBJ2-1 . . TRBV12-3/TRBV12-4 TGTGCCAGCAGTCAAGACAGAACATACAATGAGCAGTTCTTC CASSQDRTYNEQFF